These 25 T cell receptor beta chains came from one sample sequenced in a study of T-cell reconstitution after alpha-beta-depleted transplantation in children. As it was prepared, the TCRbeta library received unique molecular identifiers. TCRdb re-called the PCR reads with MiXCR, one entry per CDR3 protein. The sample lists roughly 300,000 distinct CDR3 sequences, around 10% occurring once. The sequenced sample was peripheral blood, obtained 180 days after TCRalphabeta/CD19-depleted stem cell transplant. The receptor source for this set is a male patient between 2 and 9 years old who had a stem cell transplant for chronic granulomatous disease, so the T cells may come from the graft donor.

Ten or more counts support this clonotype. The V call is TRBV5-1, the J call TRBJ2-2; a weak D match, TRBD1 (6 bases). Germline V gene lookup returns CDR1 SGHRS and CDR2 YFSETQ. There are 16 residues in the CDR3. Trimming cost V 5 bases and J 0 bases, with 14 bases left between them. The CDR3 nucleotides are TGCGCCAGCAGGGGGGCAGGACCCTCGAACACCGGGGAGCTGTTTTTT. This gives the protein CASRGAGPSNTGELFF.

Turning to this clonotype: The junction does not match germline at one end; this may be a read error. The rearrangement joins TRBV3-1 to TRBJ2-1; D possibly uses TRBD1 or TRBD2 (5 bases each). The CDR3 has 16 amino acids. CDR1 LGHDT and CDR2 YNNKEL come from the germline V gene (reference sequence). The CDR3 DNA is TGTGCCTGCAGCCAAGATACACTAGTCGGGGACCATGAGCAGTTCTTC. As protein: CACSQDTLVGDHEQFF.

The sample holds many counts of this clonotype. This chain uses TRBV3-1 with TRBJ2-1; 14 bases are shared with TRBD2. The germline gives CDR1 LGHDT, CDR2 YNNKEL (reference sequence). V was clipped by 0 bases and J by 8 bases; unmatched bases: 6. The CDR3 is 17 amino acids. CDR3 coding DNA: TGTGCCAGCAGCCAAGAACAGGGACTAGCGGGAGACCATGAGCAGTTCTTC. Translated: CASSQEQGLAGDHEQFF.

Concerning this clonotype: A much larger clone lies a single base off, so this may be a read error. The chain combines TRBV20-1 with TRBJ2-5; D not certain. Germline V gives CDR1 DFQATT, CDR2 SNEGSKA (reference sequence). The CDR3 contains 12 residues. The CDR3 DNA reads TGCAGTGCTAGTATAGGGAAGGAGACCCAGTCCTTC. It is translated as CSASIGKETQSF.

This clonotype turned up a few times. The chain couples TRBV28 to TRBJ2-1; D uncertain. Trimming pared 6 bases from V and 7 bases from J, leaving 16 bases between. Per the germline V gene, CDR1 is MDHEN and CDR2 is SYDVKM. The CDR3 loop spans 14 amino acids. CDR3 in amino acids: CASSQIDLLNEQFF. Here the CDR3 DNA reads TGTGCCAGCAGCCAAATCGATCTTCTTAATGAGCAGTTCTTC. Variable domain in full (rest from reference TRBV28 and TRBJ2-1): DVKVTQSSRYLVKRTGEKVFLECVQDMDHENMFWYRQDPGLGLRLIYFSYDVKMKEKGDIPEGYSVSREKKERFSLILESASTNQTSMYLCASSQIDLLNEQFFGPGTRLTVL.

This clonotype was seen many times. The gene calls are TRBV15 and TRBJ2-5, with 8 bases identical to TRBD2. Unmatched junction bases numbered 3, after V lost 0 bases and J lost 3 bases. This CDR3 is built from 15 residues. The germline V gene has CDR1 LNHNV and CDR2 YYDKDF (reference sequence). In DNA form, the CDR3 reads TGTGCCACCAGCAGAGATCGGGGGGGGGAAGAGACCCAGTACTTC. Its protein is CATSRDRGGEETQYF.

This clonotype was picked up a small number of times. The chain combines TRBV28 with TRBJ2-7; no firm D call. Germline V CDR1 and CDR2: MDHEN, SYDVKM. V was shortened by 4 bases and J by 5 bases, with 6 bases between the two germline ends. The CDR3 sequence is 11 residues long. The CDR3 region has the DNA TGTGCCAGCAGTTCATTCCACGAGCAGTACTTC. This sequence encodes CASSSFHEQYF.

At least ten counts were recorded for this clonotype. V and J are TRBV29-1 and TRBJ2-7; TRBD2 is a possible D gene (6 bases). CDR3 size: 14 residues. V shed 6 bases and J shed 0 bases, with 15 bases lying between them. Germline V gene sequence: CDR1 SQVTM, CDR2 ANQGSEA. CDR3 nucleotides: TGCAGCGTGGGCGGGACCGCGAGCTCCTACGAGCAGTACTTC. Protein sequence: CSVGGTASSYEQYF.

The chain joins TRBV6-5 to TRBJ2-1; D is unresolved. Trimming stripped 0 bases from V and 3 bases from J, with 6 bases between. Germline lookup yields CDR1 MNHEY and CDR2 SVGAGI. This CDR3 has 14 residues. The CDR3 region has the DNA TGTGCCAGCAGTTACTCTAGGCTCTACAATGAGCAGTTCTTC. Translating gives CASSYSRLYNEQFF.

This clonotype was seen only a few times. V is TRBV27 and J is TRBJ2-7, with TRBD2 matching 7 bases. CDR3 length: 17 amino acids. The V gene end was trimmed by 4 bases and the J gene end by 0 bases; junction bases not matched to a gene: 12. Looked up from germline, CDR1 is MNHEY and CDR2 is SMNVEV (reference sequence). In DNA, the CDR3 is TGTGCCAGCAGTTCCCCGATTGGGCGGGAGAGCTCCTACGAGCAGTACTTC. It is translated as CASSSPIGRESSYEQYF.

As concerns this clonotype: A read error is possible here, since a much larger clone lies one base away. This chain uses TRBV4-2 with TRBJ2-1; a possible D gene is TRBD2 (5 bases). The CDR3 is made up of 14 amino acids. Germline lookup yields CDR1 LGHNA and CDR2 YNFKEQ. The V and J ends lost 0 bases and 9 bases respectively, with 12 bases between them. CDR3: CASSQEWRAREQFF. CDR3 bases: TGTGCCAGCAGCCAAGAATGGCGGGCGCGTGAGCAGTTCTTC.

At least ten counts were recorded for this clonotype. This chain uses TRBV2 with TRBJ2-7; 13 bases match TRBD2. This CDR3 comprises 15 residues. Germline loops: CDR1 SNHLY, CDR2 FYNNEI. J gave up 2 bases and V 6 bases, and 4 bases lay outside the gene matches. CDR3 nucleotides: TGTGCCAGCAGGACGGGACTAGCGGGAACCTACGAGCAGTACTTC. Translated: CASRTGLAGTYEQYF.

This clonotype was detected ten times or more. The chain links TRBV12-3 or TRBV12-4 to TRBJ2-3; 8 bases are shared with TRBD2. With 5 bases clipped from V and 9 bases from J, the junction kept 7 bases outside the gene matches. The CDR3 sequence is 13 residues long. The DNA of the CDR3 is TGTGCCAGCAGTCCAAGGACTAGCAGGACGCAGTATTTT. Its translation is CASSPRTSRTQYF.

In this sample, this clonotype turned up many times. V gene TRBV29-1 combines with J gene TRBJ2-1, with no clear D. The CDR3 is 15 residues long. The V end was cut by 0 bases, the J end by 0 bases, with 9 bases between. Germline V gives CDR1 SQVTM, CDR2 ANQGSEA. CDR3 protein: CSVEDGRTSYNEQFF. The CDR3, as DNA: TGCAGCGTTGAAGACGGGCGTACCTCCTACAATGAGCAGTTCTTC.

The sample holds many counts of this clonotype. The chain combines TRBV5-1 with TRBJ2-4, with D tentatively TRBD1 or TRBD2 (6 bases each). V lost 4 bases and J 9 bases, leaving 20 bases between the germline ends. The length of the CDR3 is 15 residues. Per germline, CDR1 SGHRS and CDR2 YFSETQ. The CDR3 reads CASSPETFGGPIQYF. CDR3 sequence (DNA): TGCGCCAGCAGCCCCGAGACATTTGGGGGGCCCATTCAGTACTTC.

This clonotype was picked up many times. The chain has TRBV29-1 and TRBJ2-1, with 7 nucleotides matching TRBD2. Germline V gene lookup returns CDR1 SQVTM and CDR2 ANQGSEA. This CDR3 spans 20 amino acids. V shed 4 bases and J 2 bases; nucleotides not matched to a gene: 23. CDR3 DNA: TGCAGCGTTGGCCCAGGGAGGGTGGGAGATCCCCTTTTACCCTACAATGAGCAGTTCTTC. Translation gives CSVGPGRVGDPLLPYNEQFF.

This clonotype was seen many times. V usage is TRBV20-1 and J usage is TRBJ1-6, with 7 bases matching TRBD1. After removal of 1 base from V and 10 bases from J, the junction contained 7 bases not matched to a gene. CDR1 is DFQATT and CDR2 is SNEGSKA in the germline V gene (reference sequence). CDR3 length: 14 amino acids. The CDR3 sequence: CSARVRQGGSPLHF. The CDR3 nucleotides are TGCAGTGCTAGAGTGAGACAGGGAGGCTCACCCCTCCACTTT.

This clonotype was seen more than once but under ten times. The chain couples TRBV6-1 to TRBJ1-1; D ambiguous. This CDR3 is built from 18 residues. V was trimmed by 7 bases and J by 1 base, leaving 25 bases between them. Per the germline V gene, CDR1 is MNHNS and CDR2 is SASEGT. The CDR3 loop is CASTSPVGGLLGNTEAFF. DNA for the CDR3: TGTGCCAGCACCTCCCCGGTTGGAGGTCTTCTCGGGAACACTGAAGCTTTCTTT.

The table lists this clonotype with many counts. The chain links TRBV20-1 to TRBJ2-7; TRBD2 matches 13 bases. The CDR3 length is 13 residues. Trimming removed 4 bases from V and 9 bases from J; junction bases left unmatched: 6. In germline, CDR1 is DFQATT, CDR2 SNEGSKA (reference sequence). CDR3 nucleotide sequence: TGCAGTGCTAAGACTAGCGGGAGGCTCGCGCAGTACTTC. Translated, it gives CSAKTSGRLAQYF.

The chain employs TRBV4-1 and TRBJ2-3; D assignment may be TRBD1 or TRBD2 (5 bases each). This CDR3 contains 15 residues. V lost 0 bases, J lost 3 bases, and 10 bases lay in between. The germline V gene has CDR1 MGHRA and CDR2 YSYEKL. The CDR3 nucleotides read TGCGCCAGCAGCCAAGATGAGGGGAGAACAGATACGCAGTATTTT. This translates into CASSQDEGRTDTQYF.

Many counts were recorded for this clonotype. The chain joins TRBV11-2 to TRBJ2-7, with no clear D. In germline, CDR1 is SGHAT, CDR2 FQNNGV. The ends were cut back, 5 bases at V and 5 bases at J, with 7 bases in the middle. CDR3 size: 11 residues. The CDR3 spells CASSIDHEQYF. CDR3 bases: TGTGCCAGCAGCATCGACCACGAGCAGTACTTC.

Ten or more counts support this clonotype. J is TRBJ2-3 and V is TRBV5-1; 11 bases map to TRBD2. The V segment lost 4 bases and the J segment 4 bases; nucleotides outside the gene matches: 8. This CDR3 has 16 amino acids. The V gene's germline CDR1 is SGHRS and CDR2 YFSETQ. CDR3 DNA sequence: TGCGCCAGCAGCCCAATAGCGGGAGGGGCGGCAGATACGCAGTATTTT. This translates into CASSPIAGGAADTQYF.

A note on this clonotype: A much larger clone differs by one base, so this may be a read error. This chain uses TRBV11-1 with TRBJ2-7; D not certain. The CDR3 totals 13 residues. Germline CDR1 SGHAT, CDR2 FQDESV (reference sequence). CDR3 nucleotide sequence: TGTGCCATCAGCCATAGGAGCTCCTACGAGCAGTACTTC. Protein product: CAISHRSSYEQYF.

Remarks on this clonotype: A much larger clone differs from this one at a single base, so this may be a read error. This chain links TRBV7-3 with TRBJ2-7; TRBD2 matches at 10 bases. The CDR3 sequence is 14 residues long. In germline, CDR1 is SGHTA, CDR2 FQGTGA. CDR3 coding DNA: TGTTCCAGCAGCTTAGCGGGGGGCATCTACGAGCAGTACTTC. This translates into CSSSLAGGIYEQYF.

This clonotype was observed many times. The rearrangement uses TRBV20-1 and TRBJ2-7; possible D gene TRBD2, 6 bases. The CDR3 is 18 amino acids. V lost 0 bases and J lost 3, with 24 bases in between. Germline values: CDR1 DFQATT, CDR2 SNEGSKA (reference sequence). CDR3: CSARDLVLKGGIGYEQYF. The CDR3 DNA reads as TGCAGTGCTAGAGATCTTGTTCTTAAAGGAGGGATCGGCTACGAGCAGTACTTC.